This T cell receptor (beta chain) is drawn from a study of identical twins. The V end lost 0 bases, the J end lost 0 bases, and 3 bases lay between the germline ends. Germline V lookup: CDR1 LGHNA, CDR2 YSLEER. This CDR3 has 13 amino acids. In TCRdb, the 5' RACE reads were re-called with MiXCR into one record per CDR3 protein. The data show roughly 750,000 distinct CDR3 sequences, with roughly 20% seen just once and around 4.4% held by the top ten. The sample was also reused in another study, on T cells expressing NK-cell markers.

The receptor comes from a woman between 18 and 29 years old in good health. Sequenced material: PBMCs. The chain uses TRBV4-3 and TRBJ2-7, with D unclear. The CDR3 DNA follows: TGCGCCAGCAGCCAAGAACCCTCCTACGAGCAGTACTTC. Protein sequence: CASSQEPSYEQYF.